A selection of T cell receptor beta chains follows, all from one sample in a study of tumor-infiltrating lymphocytes in localized non-small cell lung cancer. Clones were sequenced by immunoSEQ multiplex PCR, and TCRdb holds only the in-frame ones, with some missing. The sample records fewer than 20,000 clones, less than 85% being singletons. What was sequenced was lung tumor tissue. Receptors were obtained from a human donor with non-small cell lung cancer. Both conserved end residues are part of each CDR3. A D gene is named only where the DNA matches it firmly.

j_call: TRBJ2-7
v_call: TRBV7-8
cdr3_length: 13
d_call: TRBD1
cdr3_aa: CASSPRQGVPSGF

j_call: TRBJ2-6
v_call: TRBV6-4
cdr3_length: 18
d_call: TRBD2
cdr3_aa: CASSPTSGRAAGANVLTF

j_call: TRBJ2-7
v_call: TRBV7-8
cdr3_length: 15
d_call: NA
cdr3_aa: CASSLGRGRSAEQYF

j_call: TRBJ2-7
v_call: TRBV6-1
cdr3_length: 13
d_call: TRBD1
cdr3_aa: CASSEQGAFEQYF

j_call: TRBJ2-6
v_call: TRBV28
cdr3_length: 16
d_call: NA
cdr3_aa: CASSLGPTSGANVLTF

j_call: TRBJ1-1
v_call: TRBV6-5
cdr3_length: 13
d_call: TRBD1
cdr3_aa: CATRTGGRAEAFF

j_call: TRBJ1-1
v_call: TRBV29-1
cdr3_length: 13
d_call: TRBD1
cdr3_aa: CSVRQGMNTEAFF

j_call: TRBJ2-3
v_call: TRBV19
cdr3_length: 17
d_call: NA
cdr3_aa: CASSPKVETASTDTQYF

j_call: TRBJ2-1
v_call: TRBV13
cdr3_length: 13
d_call: NA
cdr3_aa: CASSRSRGNEQFF

j_call: TRBJ1-2
v_call: TRBV19
cdr3_length: 14
d_call: TRBD1
cdr3_aa: CASSPTGVLGGYTF

j_call: TRBJ2-1
v_call: TRBV14
cdr3_length: 13
d_call: NA
cdr3_aa: CASSLQVYNEQFF

j_call: TRBJ2-1
v_call: TRBV9
cdr3_length: 15
d_call: TRBD2
cdr3_aa: CASSTAGTNYNEQFF

j_call: TRBJ2-7
v_call: TRBV6-5
cdr3_length: 13
d_call: NA
cdr3_aa: CASSYRDDFEQYF

j_call: TRBJ1-5
v_call: TRBV4-1
cdr3_length: 15
d_call: NA
cdr3_aa: CASSQDGRGNQPQHF

j_call: TRBJ1-1
v_call: TRBV5-8
cdr3_length: 14
d_call: NA
cdr3_aa: CASSYRRGNTEAFF